The 25 T cell receptor beta chains below were found in one sample sequenced in a study of circulating and synovial CD4+ cells in juvenile arthritis. The assay was immunoSEQ multiplex PCR, and TCRdb's table has in-frame clones only and misses some. This sample has some 14,000 clones, with roughly 88% found just once. Specimen: CD4+ T cells from synovial fluid. The receptors were gathered from a human patient with juvenile idiopathic arthritis. Some clones in this sample may be carry-over from other donors' samples.

This clone was observed a few times. The chain is built from TRBV6-5 and TRBJ1-1; D gene unclear. The V end lost 6 bases, the J end lost 1 base, and 12 bases lay between the germline ends. Germline lookup yields CDR1 MNHEY and CDR2 SVGAGI. The CDR3 consists of 14 residues. CDR3 bases: TGTGCCAGCAGCCCCTCGGGGAGGAACACTGAAGCTTTCTTT. Protein product: CASSPSGRNTEAFF.

V and J are TRBV6-6 and TRBJ2-5, with 9 positions matching TRBD1. Near its end, the DNA agrees better with TRBJ2-7, so the J call may be wrong. Germline V gene lookup returns CDR1 MNHNY and CDR2 SVGAGI (reference sequence). This CDR3 is built from 15 residues. The CDR3 here is CASSTDRGKVVEQYF. The CDR3 DNA reads as TGTGCCAGCAGTACCGACAGGGGGAAAGTAGTCGAGCAGTACTTC.

The rearrangement joins TRBV19 to TRBJ2-5; possible D gene TRBD1, 5 bases. The ends were cut back, 8 bases at V and 2 bases at J, with 12 bases in the middle. Germline CDR1 reads LNHDA; CDR2 reads SQIVND (reference sequence). The CDR3 extends over 13 amino acids. The CDR3 DNA reads as TGTGCCAGTGGCGTGGCAGGGCAAGAGACCCAGTACTTC. It encodes CASGVAGQETQYF. The variable domain in full, completed from reference TRBV19 and TRBJ2-5, reads DGGITQSPKYLFRKEGQNVTLSCEQNLNHDAMYWYRQDPGQGLRLIYYSQIVNDFQKGDIAEGYSVSREKKESFPLTVTSAQKNPTAFYLCASGVAGQETQYFGPGTRLLVL.

The chain carries TRBV25-1 and TRBJ1-4; 7 bases match TRBD1. Trimming at V came to 2 bases and at J to 0 bases, leaving 0 bases not matched to a gene. Germline values: CDR1 MGHDK, CDR2 SYGVNS. The CDR3 consists of 15 residues. The CDR3 reads CASSEGQATNEKLFF. CDR3 sequence (DNA): TGTGCCAGCAGTGAAGGACAGGCAACTAATGAAAAACTGTTTTTT.

The gene calls are TRBV6-6 and TRBJ1-1; 8 bases line up with TRBD1. V shed 4 bases and J 5 bases; nucleotides not matched to a gene: 9. Looked up from germline, CDR1 is MNHNY and CDR2 is SVGAGI (reference sequence). This CDR3 comprises 15 residues. The CDR3 is CASSSPGQGWTEAFF. The DNA of the CDR3 is TGTGCCAGCAGTTCGCCCGGACAGGGTTGGACTGAAGCTTTCTTT.

This clone showed up just once. The chain uses TRBV28 and TRBJ2-5; TRBD1 matches at 7 bases. The junction had 12 bases not matched to a gene; V was cut back by 10 bases and J by 7 bases. CDR3 size: 13 residues. The germline gives CDR1 MDHEN, CDR2 SYDVKM. CDR3 loop: CATGAPGGWTQYF. The CDR3 DNA reads as TGTGCCACAGGGGCTCCAGGGGGTTGGACCCAGTACTTC.

The genes are TRBV29-1 and TRBJ2-1; TRBD2 matches at 12 bases. J gave up 9 bases and V 4 bases, and 4 bases lay outside the gene matches. The V gene's germline CDR1 is SQVTM and CDR2 ANQGSEA. This CDR3 has 13 residues. The CDR3 loop is CSVGGLAGGEQFF. The CDR3 bases are TGCAGCGTTGGGGGACTAGCGGGCGGTGAGCAGTTCTTC.

Details on this clone: One end of the junction varies from germline; a read error may be responsible. The CDR3 here is CASSGQGYSYGYTF. The CDR3 region has the DNA TGCGCCAGCAGTGGACAGGGCTACTCCTATGGCTACACCTTC. The chain recombines TRBV2 with TRBJ1-2; 8 nucleotides align to TRBD1. Germline CDR1 is SNHLY and CDR2 is FYNNEI. The CDR3 loop spans 14 amino acids.

The chain carries TRBV27 and TRBJ2-4; no reliable D call. Per the germline V gene, CDR1 is MNHEY and CDR2 is SMNVEV (reference sequence). The CDR3 contains 15 residues. The V gene lost 0 bases and the J gene lost 0 bases, with 6 bases spanning the gap. The DNA for the CDR3 is TGTGCCAGCAGTTTATCGTGGCTAGCCAAAAACATTCAGTACTTC. Amino acid sequence: CASSLSWLAKNIQYF.

The chain carries TRBV30 and TRBJ1-1; 7 positions match TRBD1. This CDR3 has 13 amino acids. Germline V gene lookup returns CDR1 GTSNPN and CDR2 SVGIG (reference sequence). Losses at the gene ends were 3 bases for V and 6 bases for J; bases not matched to a gene: 7. The CDR3 loop reads CAWRPQGYAEAFF. CDR3 DNA: TGTGCCTGGAGACCACAGGGGTACGCTGAAGCTTTCTTT.

The chain recombines TRBV6-1 with TRBJ1-5, with a possible D match to TRBD1 (6 bases). Germline CDR1 reads MNHNS; CDR2 reads SASEGT. Trimming took off 7 bases at V and 0 bases at J, with 13 bases between the two ends. The CDR3 consists of 15 residues. The CDR3 DNA reads TGTGCCAGCACAGGGACACCTTATAGCAATCAGCCCCAGCATTTT. As protein: CASTGTPYSNQPQHF.

The chain couples TRBV19 to TRBJ2-6; 8 nucleotides match TRBD1. This CDR3 is built from 17 residues. CDR1 and CDR2 from the germline V gene are LNHDA and SQIVND (reference sequence). After removal of 1 base from V and 2 bases from J, the junction contained 4 bases not matched to a gene. Here the CDR3 reads CASSIGTGNPGANVLTF. The CDR3 bases are TGTGCCAGTAGTATAGGGACAGGGAATCCTGGGGCCAACGTCCTGACTTTC.

The chain links TRBV6-5 to TRBJ2-7; 8 bases align to TRBD1. The CDR3 totals 14 residues. Per germline, CDR1 MNHEY and CDR2 SVGAGI. V shed 4 bases and J 3 bases; nucleotides not matched to a gene: 5. CDR3 sequence: CASSSTGVNYEQYF. The DNA of the CDR3 is TGTGCCAGCAGTTCGACAGGGGTGAACTACGAGCAGTACTTC.

A single count supports this clone. The chain combines TRBV21-1 with TRBJ2-4; no check of the table's D call, TRBD2, against the DNA was made. TRBV21-1 is a pseudogene. The CDR3 is made up of 16 amino acids. This CDR3 reads CASSKESGGPKNIQYF. The CDR3 nucleotides read TGTGCCAGCAGCAAAGAAAGCGGGGGGCCAAAAAACATTCAGTACTTC.

This chain uses TRBV4-2 with TRBJ2-5, with D maybe TRBD2 (5 bases). The CDR3 consists of 18 residues. Germline assignment: CDR1 LGHNA and CDR2 YNFKEQ. Trimming removed 4 bases from V and 1 base from J, with 22 bases in between. The chain's CDR3 is CASSPYNLGSQIQETQYF. In DNA form, the CDR3 reads TGTGCCAGCAGCCCATATAATCTTGGGAGTCAGATCCAAGAGACCCAGTACTTC.

This chain joins TRBV28 and TRBJ2-7, with a tentative D call TRBD2 (5 bases). V was clipped by 10 bases and J by 7 bases, with 17 bases between them. Germline V gene lookup returns CDR1 MDHEN and CDR2 SYDVKM. This CDR3 has 12 amino acids. The CDR3 region is CATTRGFGEQYF. The CDR3 region has the DNA TGTGCCACGACCCGGGGATTTGGGGAGCAGTACTTC.

This clone was found a few times. The rearrangement joins TRBV29-1 to TRBJ1-4; unclear D gene. With 4 bases removed from V and 7 bases from J, the gap between germline ends came to 13 bases. The CDR3 has 13 amino acids. CDR1 is SQVTM, CDR2 ANQGSEA, per germline. CDR3 amino acids: CSVAGGISEKLFF. DNA for the CDR3: TGCAGCGTTGCGGGAGGCATCAGTGAAAAACTGTTTTTT.

The CDR3: CASSLGSAQETQYF. CDR3 bases: TGCGCCAGCAGCTTGGGTAGCGCACAAGAGACCCAGTACTTC. The chain recombines TRBV5-1 with TRBJ2-5, with D possibly being TRBD2 (5 bases). CDR3 length: 14 residues. Looked up from germline, CDR1 is SGHRS and CDR2 is YFSETQ. Trimming left V 0 bases short and J 2 bases short, with 8 bases between.

V and J are TRBV15 and TRBJ2-3; 7 bases are shared with TRBD1. The CDR3 runs 16 residues. The V and J ends lost 1 base and 8 bases, in that order; junction bases with no gene match: 12. CDR1 is LNHNV, CDR2 YYDKDF, per germline (reference sequence). The CDR3 DNA is TGTGCCACCAGCAGAGGGGAGCTAGGGGGCGTTGCTACGCAGTATTTT. This translates into CATSRGELGGVATQYF.

Judged by abundance, this clone is medium-sized. V and J are TRBV7-3 and TRBJ2-1, with D possibly matching TRBD1 (6 bases). The CDR3 sequence is 19 residues long. The V gene lost 2 bases and the J gene lost 1 base, with 21 bases spanning the gap. CDR1 is SGHTA, CDR2 FQGTGA, per germline. The CDR3 DNA sequence: TGTGCCAGCAGCTTAGGGGTAGGTAGGGGGAAAGGATCCTACAATGAGCAGTTCTTC. Its translation: CASSLGVGRGKGSYNEQFF.

J is TRBJ2-7 and V is TRBV6-1, with no clear D. This CDR3 is 14 amino acids long. V shed 5 bases and J shed 4 bases, with 15 bases lying between them. Per the germline V gene, CDR1 is MNHNS and CDR2 is SASEGT. CDR3 region: CASSPRQVQYEQYF. Written as DNA, the CDR3 is TGTGCCAGCAGTCCCCGACAAGTACAGTACGAGCAGTACTTC.

The CDR3 here is CATSRAFRRQGGIEQFF. CDR3 DNA: TGTGCCACCAGCAGAGCTTTCCGTCGCCAGGGTGGGATTGAGCAGTTCTTC. The chain couples TRBV15 to TRBJ2-1; D possibly corresponds to TRBD1 (5 bases). The CDR3 loop spans 17 amino acids. Germline V gene data show CDR1 as LNHNV and CDR2 as YYDKDF (reference sequence). V was pared by 1 base and J by 9 bases, with 22 bases between.

The chain carries TRBV4-3 and TRBJ2-7; 10 bases map to TRBD2. Unmatched junction bases numbered 5, after V lost 1 base and J lost 2 bases. In germline, CDR1 is LGHNA, CDR2 YSLEER. The CDR3 totals 16 residues. The CDR3 here is CASSQGPSGGAYEQYF. DNA of the CDR3: TGCGCCAGCAGCCAAGGCCCCAGCGGGGGGGCCTACGAGCAGTACTTC.

This chain connects TRBV19 to TRBJ2-2; 9 bases map to TRBD1. This CDR3 is 14 amino acids long. Germline CDR1 reads LNHDA; CDR2 reads SQIVND (reference sequence). With 11 bases clipped from V and 3 bases from J, the junction kept 7 bases outside the gene matches. This chain's CDR3 is CAAQGARDTGELFF. The CDR3 DNA sequence: TGTGCCGCACAGGGGGCAAGGGACACCGGGGAGCTGTTTTTT. Together with reference TRBV19 and TRBJ2-2, the CDR3 gives the full variable domain: DGGITQSPKYLFRKEGQNVTLSCEQNLNHDAMYWYRQDPGQGLRLIYYSQIVNDFQKGDIAEGYSVSREKKESFPLTVTSAQKNPTAFYLCAAQGARDTGELFFGEGSRLTVL.

V usage is TRBV7-2 and J usage is TRBJ2-7, with 11 nucleotides matching TRBD2. Per germline, CDR1 SGHTA and CDR2 FQGNSA. CDR3 size: 16 residues. Trimming removed 4 bases from V and 2 bases from J; junction bases left unmatched: 7. The CDR3 DNA is TGTGCCAGCAGCTCGAGGCCGACTAGCGGGACCTACGAGCAGTACTTC. Translated: CASSSRPTSGTYEQYF.